Below are 13 T cell receptor beta chains sequenced from a single sample in a study of blood T cell repertoires in COVID-19. Clones were sequenced by immunoSEQ multiplex PCR, and TCRdb holds only the in-frame ones, with some missing. The table lists about 430,000 clones, 70% to 90% of them singletons. The sequenced sample was PBMCs or T cells enriched from blood (not recorded which). The source of these receptors is a woman aged 18-29 years who had been exposed to COVID-19.

The chain couples TRBV28 to TRBJ2-4, with 12 bases fitting TRBD2. The CDR3 is 18 amino acids. The V segment lost 6 bases and the J segment 1 base; nucleotides outside the gene matches: 10. Germline V gene sequence: CDR1 MDHEN, CDR2 SYDVKM. The CDR3 loop is CASSLGTSGPWAKNIQYF. The DNA for the CDR3 is TGTGCCAGCAGCTTGGGGACTAGCGGGCCCTGGGCCAAAAACATTCAGTACTTC.

This chain joins TRBV27 and TRBJ2-2, with 7 positions matching TRBD1. CDR3 size: 18 residues. With V trimmed by 5 bases and J by 1 base, 13 bases remained unmatched. The germline V gene has CDR1 MNHEY and CDR2 SMNVEV (reference sequence). DNA for the CDR3: TGTGCCAGCAGTCCCCGCCGGACAGGAAAAGGGAACACCGGGGAGCTGTTTTTT. Its protein is CASSPRRTGKGNTGELFF.

The V gene is TRBV3-1 (or the pseudogene TRBV3-2), the J gene TRBJ1-5, with D possibly TRBD1 on 6 matching bases. Germline V CDR1 and CDR2: LGHDT, YNNKEL (reference sequence). Trimming removed 6 bases from V and 2 bases from J, with 11 bases in between. The CDR3 is made up of 14 amino acids. The CDR3 region is CASSPGQRNQPQHF. The CDR3 DNA reads TGTGCCAGCAGTCCCGGACAGCGCAATCAGCCCCAGCATTTT.

The gene calls are TRBV5-1 and TRBJ2-3, with D possibly being TRBD1 (6 bases). This CDR3 has 15 amino acids. Germline V gene data show CDR1 as SGHRS and CDR2 as YFSETQ. With 0 bases removed from V and 6 bases from J, the gap between germline ends came to 14 bases. For the CDR3, the DNA is TGCGCCAGCAGCTTGGGTCCAGGGGACGTGGATACGCAGTATTTT. Translated, it gives CASSLGPGDVDTQYF.

The chain carries TRBV10-3 and TRBJ1-6; D is unresolved. The CDR3 has 16 amino acids. V was shortened by 4 bases and J by 5 bases, with 15 bases between the two germline ends. Germline V lookup: CDR1 ENHRY, CDR2 SYGVKD. The CDR3 is CAISVAGSLNNSPLHF. In DNA, the CDR3 is TGTGCCATCAGTGTTGCCGGGTCCCTCAATAATTCACCCCTCCACTTT.

In this sample, this clone turned up many times. CDR3 sequence reads: CASAKGLTGNTGELFF. DNA of the CDR3: TGTGCCAGCGCCAAGGGGCTCACAGGGAACACCGGGGAGCTGTTTTTT. The rearrangement uses TRBV2 and TRBJ2-2; D is possibly TRBD1 (5 bases). The CDR3 covers 16 residues. V lost 8 bases and J lost 1, with 17 bases in between. The V gene's germline CDR1 is SNHLY and CDR2 FYNNEI.

The chain employs TRBV5-6 and TRBJ2-7; D gene uncertain. The CDR3 length is 11 residues. V lost 5 bases to trimming and J lost 3 bases, with 6 bases between them. Per germline, CDR1 SGHDT and CDR2 YYEEEE. CDR3 sequence: CASSRLYEQYF. The CDR3 bases are TGTGCCAGCAGTCGACTCTACGAGCAGTACTTC.

This chain joins TRBV28 and TRBJ1-5; 9 nucleotides line up with TRBD1. The CDR3 consists of 15 residues. Losses at the gene ends were 9 bases for V and 10 bases for J; bases not matched to a gene: 16. CDR1 and CDR2 (germline): MDHEN, SYDVKM. The CDR3: CASRLGGTGFPPQHF. The DNA of the CDR3 is TGTGCCAGTAGGCTTGGCGGGACAGGGTTTCCTCCCCAGCATTTT.

This sequence joins TRBV2 and TRBJ2-7; 7 positions match TRBD2. V trimming: 8 bases; J trimming: 0 bases; junction bases outside the gene matches: 10. The CDR3 is 15 residues long. Germline CDR1 reads SNHLY; CDR2 reads FYNNEI. The CDR3 spells CASGGVGVSSYEQYF. CDR3 bases: TGTGCCAGCGGGGGGGTAGGAGTAAGCTCCTACGAGCAGTACTTC.

V gene TRBV7-3 combines with J gene TRBJ2-7; possible D gene TRBD2, 6 bases. Trimming took off 5 bases at V and 4 bases at J, with 12 bases between the two ends. The CDR3 loop spans 13 amino acids. Looked up from germline, CDR1 is SGHTA and CDR2 is FQGTGA. In DNA, the CDR3 is TGTGCCAGCAGCCGGGACTCGATGTACGAGCAGTACTTC. Its protein is CASSRDSMYEQYF.

CDR3 nucleotide sequence: TGTGCCAGCAGTGAAATGTACTCTGGGGCCAACGTCCTGACTTTC. It specifies CASSEMYSGANVLTF. The chain couples TRBV6-1 to TRBJ2-6; no clear D gene. V dropped 2 bases and J dropped 0 bases, with 5 bases sitting between them. The germline V gene encodes CDR1 MNHNS and CDR2 SASEGT. The CDR3 is 15 amino acids.

The gene calls are TRBV19 and TRBJ1-3; D is undetermined. Germline CDR1 is LNHDA and CDR2 is SQIVND (reference sequence). The CDR3 has 14 residues. V dropped 5 bases and J dropped 3 bases, with 11 bases sitting between them. This CDR3 is CASSVAFGGNTIYF. CDR3 in DNA: TGTGCCAGTAGTGTAGCATTCGGTGGAAACACCATATATTTT.

The count of this clone is one. The gene calls are TRBV19 and TRBJ2-7, with a possible D match to TRBD2 (5 bases). Germline-derived CDR1 and CDR2 are LNHDA and SQIVND (reference sequence). The CDR3 length is 14 residues. Between the trimmed V and J ends, which lost 2 bases and 6 bases, there was a span of 14 bases. CDR3 residues: CASSIYGDGGEQYF. The DNA for the CDR3 is TGTGCCAGTAGTATATACGGGGATGGAGGCGAGCAGTACTTC.